The 16 T cell receptor beta chains below all came from one sample that was sequenced in a study of CD8 T cells in Susac syndrome. Random-hexamer reverse transcription was applied to roughly 0.5 to 1 ug RNA. Each CDR3 protein gets one entry after TCRdb re-called the immunoSEQ multiplex PCR reads with MiXCR. The profile covers 95,000 to 150,000 distinct CDR3 sequences, with roughly 94% appearing a single time and 0.28% taken by the ten largest. Sequenced sample: CD8+ T cells from PBMCs. The receptors originated from a human donor with Susac syndrome.

The chain uses TRBV5-1 and TRBJ2-7, with D perhaps matching TRBD2 (6 bases). The germline CDR1 and CDR2 sequences are SGHRS and YFSETQ. CDR3 length: 12 amino acids. V lost 3 bases to trimming and J lost 10 bases, with 14 bases between them. The CDR3 nucleotides are TGCGCCAGCAGCTCCGGGACTGAGGTTCAGTACTTC. Translated: CASSSGTEVQYF.

V and J are TRBV4-1 and TRBJ2-7; D is uncertain. Trimming cost V 3 bases and J 6 bases, with 6 bases left between them. Germline CDR1 and CDR2: MGHRA and YSYEKL. The CDR3 consists of 11 residues. As DNA, the CDR3 is TGCGCCAGCAGCCAGGCGTTCGAGCAGTACTTC. It is translated as CASSQAFEQYF.

This chain joins TRBV18 and TRBJ2-1; unclear D gene. Trimming removed 2 bases at V and 3 bases at J, with 17 bases between. CDR1 is KGHSH, CDR2 LQKENI, per germline. The CDR3 consists of 17 residues. CDR3 sequence: CASSPWSLKELYNEQFF. DNA for the CDR3: TGTGCCAGCTCACCATGGAGTTTAAAGGAGCTCTACAATGAGCAGTTCTTC.

The chain joins TRBV7-9 to TRBJ2-6; TRBD1 is a possible D gene (6 bases). V was clipped by 5 bases and J by 0 bases, with 20 bases between them. CDR3 length: 19 residues. CDR1 and CDR2 from the germline V gene are SEHNR and FQNEAQ (reference sequence). CDR3 sequence (DNA): TGTGCCAGCAGCGGTGGGACATCTCGTGCCCCCTCTGGGGCCAACGTCCTGACTTTC. Its translation: CASSGGTSRAPSGANVLTF.

This chain connects TRBV9 to TRBJ1-6; D is uncertain. The CDR3 consists of 15 residues. Germline V gives CDR1 SGDLS, CDR2 YYNGEE. Between the trimmed V and J ends, which lost 0 bases and 4 bases, there was a span of 8 bases. CDR3 protein: CASSVGQDYNSPLHF. The CDR3 DNA follows: TGTGCCAGCAGCGTAGGCCAGGATTATAATTCACCCCTCCACTTT.

In this sample, this clonotype turned up a few times. The genes are TRBV12-3 or TRBV12-4 and TRBJ1-2; D remains unclear. The CDR3 consists of 13 residues. The V end lost 1 base, the J end lost 4 bases, and 7 bases lay between the germline ends. The CDR3: CASSLGRVYGYTF. The CDR3, as DNA: TGTGCCAGCAGTTTAGGCAGAGTCTATGGCTACACCTTC.

The V gene is TRBV29-1, the J gene TRBJ2-2; D is unclear. V shed 0 bases and J shed 7 bases, with 3 bases lying between them. CDR1 and CDR2 (germline): SQVTM, ANQGSEA. This CDR3 has 11 amino acids. The CDR3 DNA reads as TGCAGCGTTGAAGAAAACGGGGAGCTGTTTTTT. Translated, it gives CSVEENGELFF.

This clonotype was recorded a few times. The chain employs TRBV7-3 and TRBJ2-5; 7 bases line up with TRBD2. Germline V CDR1 and CDR2: SGHTA, FQGTGA. V was clipped by 5 bases and J by 3 bases; unmatched bases: 6. This CDR3 is 14 amino acids long. The CDR3 protein is CASSPSGGKETQYF. The CDR3, as DNA: TGTGCCAGCAGCCCTTCGGGAGGCAAAGAGACCCAGTACTTC.

The CDR3 nucleotides read TGCGCCAGCAGCCAAATGGGACAGTTGAAAAACATTCAGTACTTC. As protein: CASSQMGQLKNIQYF. This rearrangement joins TRBV4-1 to TRBJ2-4; 7 nucleotides match TRBD1. From germline, CDR1 is MGHRA and CDR2 YSYEKL. V shed 2 bases, J shed 4 bases, and the junction held 5 bases outside the gene matches. The CDR3 totals 15 residues.

This CDR3 reads CSAREAGTYEQYF. The CDR3 region has the DNA TGCAGTGCTAGAGAGGCGGGTACCTACGAGCAGTACTTC. This chain joins TRBV20-1 and TRBJ2-7, with D possibly matching TRBD2 (5 bases). The CDR3 loop spans 13 amino acids. The V end lost 0 bases, the J end lost 2 bases, and 8 bases lay between the germline ends. Germline CDR1 reads DFQATT; CDR2 reads SNEGSKA (reference sequence).

The chain has TRBV9 and TRBJ2-1, with 11 nucleotides matching TRBD2. The CDR3 covers 13 residues. V dropped 7 bases and J dropped 6; count of bases not matched to a gene: 3. The germline gives CDR1 SGDLS, CDR2 YYNGEE. The chain's CDR3 is CASVGLAANEQFF. The CDR3 DNA follows: TGTGCCAGCGTGGGACTAGCGGCCAATGAGCAGTTCTTC.

This clonotype has a single count. The chain combines TRBV2 with TRBJ2-3; 8 nucleotides line up with TRBD2. There are 15 residues in the CDR3. V shed 5 bases and J 4 bases; nucleotides not matched to a gene: 8. Per germline, CDR1 SNHLY and CDR2 FYNNEI. CDR3 region: CASSLSSGKADTQYF. The CDR3 DNA sequence: TGTGCCAGCAGTTTAAGTAGCGGGAAGGCAGATACGCAGTATTTT.

The V call is TRBV2, the J call TRBJ1-2, with D maybe TRBD1 (5 bases). CDR1 is SNHLY and CDR2 is FYNNEI in the germline V gene. The V end lost 6 bases, the J end lost 2 bases, and 16 bases lay between the germline ends. The CDR3 is made up of 15 amino acids. The CDR3 region is CASRIMGGTNYGYTF. The CDR3, as DNA: TGTGCCAGCAGGATTATGGGGGGGACCAACTATGGCTACACCTTC.

The chain has TRBV7-2 and TRBJ2-7; 8 nucleotides line up with TRBD1. V shed 5 bases and J 2 bases; nucleotides not matched to a gene: 8. Germline assignment: CDR1 SGHTA and CDR2 FQGNSA. The CDR3 spans 15 residues. CDR3 coding DNA: TGTGCCAGCAGCACTAGCAGGGGGCCGGCCTACGAGCAGTACTTC. Translated, it gives CASSTSRGPAYEQYF.

V is TRBV19 and J is TRBJ1-5; a weak D match, TRBD1 (5 bases). The CDR3 length is 15 residues. CDR1 and CDR2 from the germline V gene are LNHDA and SQIVND (reference sequence). Trimming pared 0 bases from V and 7 bases from J, leaving 13 bases between. DNA of the CDR3: TGTGCCAGTAGTATAGATGGGGGAGGAGGGCAGCCCCAGCATTTT. Its translation is CASSIDGGGGQPQHF.

The gene calls are TRBV27 and TRBJ1-1; weak D call: TRBD1 (6 bases). CDR1 is MNHEY and CDR2 is SMNVEV in the germline V gene (reference sequence). With 6 bases removed from V and 6 bases from J, the gap between germline ends came to 11 bases. This CDR3 region has 12 residues. The CDR3 DNA is TGTGCCAGCAGGCGTACAGGGTCTGAAGCTTTCTTT. Protein: CASRRTGSEAFF.